These 32 T cell receptor beta chains originate from one sample sequenced in a study of T-cell reconstitution after alpha-beta-depleted transplantation in children. The authors prepared the TCRbeta library with unique molecular identifiers. MiXCR was run by TCRdb on the PCR reads, yielding one entry per CDR3 protein. The sample lists roughly 200,000 distinct CDR3 sequences; roughly 7.5% were seen once. The input for sequencing was PBMCs from the stem cell graft donor, taken from the stem cell graft. The source of these receptors is a human donor who donated a stem cell graft to a child with Wiskott-Aldrich syndrome.

This clonotype was recorded many times. The rearrangement uses TRBV6-1 and TRBJ2-3; 7 nucleotides align to TRBD2. The CDR3 has 14 residues. Trimming took 5 bases from V and 0 from J; bases not matched to a gene: 2. CDR1 is MNHNS and CDR2 is SASEGT in the germline V gene. The CDR3 nucleotides are TGTGCCAGCAGTACGGGACTAAGCACAGATACGCAGTATTTT. It codes for CASSTGLSTDTQYF.

This clonotype was picked up many times. The chain links TRBV2 to TRBJ2-2, with 7 bases fitting TRBD1. Germline V gene sequence: CDR1 SNHLY, CDR2 FYNNEI. Germline trimming cut 3 bases from V and 2 bases from J; bases unmatched to any gene: 6. The CDR3 extends over 16 amino acids. CDR3 in amino acids: CASSDDTGANTGELFF. CDR3 coding DNA: TGTGCCAGCAGTGATGACACAGGGGCCAACACCGGGGAGCTGTTTTTT.

This clonotype was seen many times. The rearrangement uses TRBV6-1 and TRBJ2-7; D call uncertain. V was cut by 2 bases and J by 4 bases, with 12 bases left in between. Germline V gene sequence: CDR1 MNHNS, CDR2 SASEGT. There are 14 residues in the CDR3. For the CDR3, the DNA is TGTGCCAGCAGTGAAAGTGTAAGGGTGTACGAGCAGTACTTC. Its protein is CASSESVRVYEQYF.

The rearrangement uses TRBV6-6 and TRBJ1-5, with D possibly matching TRBD1 (5 bases). CDR3 size: 12 residues. Germline CDR1 MNHNY, CDR2 SVGAGI (reference sequence). With 6 bases removed from V and 9 bases from J, the gap between germline ends came to 12 bases. CDR3 protein: CASRQQERPQHF. In nucleotides, the CDR3 is TGTGCCAGCAGACAACAGGAACGGCCCCAGCATTTT.

This clonotype was counted many times. The chain links TRBV18 to TRBJ2-7; TRBD1 matches at 9 bases. The length of the CDR3 is 15 residues. The J segment lost 4 bases and the V segment lost 4 bases, leaving 8 bases of the junction unmatched. The V gene's germline CDR1 is KGHSH and CDR2 LQKENI. This CDR3 reads CASSLGQGFLYEQYF. CDR3 nucleotide sequence: TGTGCCAGCTCACTAGGACAGGGGTTCTTGTACGAGCAGTACTTC.

The sample holds many counts of this clonotype. This chain links TRBV12-3 or TRBV12-4 with TRBJ1-6, with a weak D call TRBD1 (5 bases). This CDR3 contains 15 residues. With 7 bases removed from V and 6 bases from J, the gap between germline ends came to 16 bases. CDR3 loop: CASTSTGTFNSPLHF. CDR3 coding DNA: TGTGCCAGCACTTCAACCGGGACCTTTAATTCACCCCTCCACTTT.

This clonotype was picked up many times. The genes are TRBV24-1 and TRBJ2-2, with D possibly being TRBD1 (6 bases). V lost 5 bases, J lost 5 bases, and 14 bases lay in between. Germline assignment: CDR1 KGHDR and CDR2 SFDVKD. This CDR3 has 15 amino acids. CDR3 sequence reads: CATSGVDRSTGELFF. CDR3 coding DNA: TGTGCCACCAGTGGCGTGGACAGATCTACCGGGGAGCTGTTTTTT.

Many counts were recorded for this clonotype. The V and J genes are TRBV9 and TRBJ2-1, with 10 bases matching TRBD2. The V and J ends lost 1 base and 7 bases, in that order; junction bases with no gene match: 8. There are 16 residues in the CDR3. In germline, CDR1 is SGDLS, CDR2 YYNGEE. As DNA, the CDR3 is TGTGCCAGCAGCGTATCTTTAGCGGGAGGCGATAATGAGCAGTTCTTC. The encoded protein is CASSVSLAGGDNEQFF.

This clonotype was seen at least ten times. The chain carries TRBV2 and TRBJ2-7; D remains unclear. The CDR3 runs 10 residues. Germline V gene data show CDR1 as SNHLY and CDR2 as FYNNEI. Trimming removed 4 bases at V and 5 bases at J, with 3 bases between. CDR3 bases: TGTGCCAGCAGTGTCCACGAGCAGTACTTC. Amino acids: CASSVHEQYF.

There are many counts of this clonotype. This chain connects TRBV21-1 to TRBJ2-7; the DNA was not compared with TRBD1, the D call given in the table. TRBV21-1 is tagged as a pseudogene. This CDR3 contains 16 residues. The CDR3: CASSNHPETGGHEQYF. The CDR3 bases are TGTGCCAGCAGCAATCATCCCGAGACAGGGGGCCACGAGCAGTACTTC.

This clonotype was counted at least ten times. The chain recombines TRBV20-1 with TRBJ2-1, with 15 nucleotides matching TRBD2. Trimming cost V 4 bases and J 10 bases; bases outside gene matches: 5. CDR1 is DFQATT, CDR2 SNEGSKA, per germline (reference sequence). CDR3 length equals 14 residues. Written as DNA, the CDR3 is TGCAGTGCTACTAGGACTAGCGGGAGGGCCGAGCAGTTCTTC. It translates to CSATRTSGRAEQFF.

At least ten counts were recorded for this clonotype. The rearrangement links TRBV12-3 or TRBV12-4 to TRBJ2-7, with D possibly TRBD1 on 5 matching bases. This CDR3 contains 14 residues. V lost 2 bases, J lost 5 bases, and 13 bases lay in between. CDR3 sequence: CASSLSQGAHEQYF. The CDR3, as DNA: TGTGCCAGCAGTTTAAGTCAGGGCGCGCACGAGCAGTACTTC.

In DNA, the CDR3 is TGTGCCAGCAGTTCCAGTCGAAATGAAAAACTGTTTTTT. Translation: CASSSSRNEKLFF. The rearrangement joins TRBV12-3 or TRBV12-4 to TRBJ1-4; D gene ambiguous. V gave up 4 bases and J gave up 5 bases, with 8 bases separating them. The CDR3 covers 13 residues.

The table lists this clonotype with a few counts. This chain connects TRBV5-1 to TRBJ2-1; TRBD1 aligns across 7 bases. The CDR3 covers 18 residues. The germline CDR1 and CDR2 sequences are SGHRS and YFSETQ. The trim removed 0 bases at V and 1 base at J, leaving 10 bases unmatched. DNA for the CDR3: TGCGCCAGCAGCTTGGCCTGGAGACAGGGCCTTTCCTACAATGAGCAGTTCTTC. Protein sequence: CASSLAWRQGLSYNEQFF.

The sample holds many counts of this clonotype. This chain joins TRBV12-3 or TRBV12-4 and TRBJ2-3; D may correspond to TRBD1 or TRBD2 (7 bases each). The CDR3 extends over 17 amino acids. V was cut by 3 bases and J by 0 bases, with 16 bases left in between. The CDR3 nucleotides read TGTGCCAGCAGTTTGAGACAGGGAGGGTATAGCACAGATACGCAGTATTTT. Translation: CASSLRQGGYSTDTQYF.

This clonotype was found a few times. This chain links TRBV5-1 with TRBJ1-4; D remains unclear. Germline assignment: CDR1 SGHRS and CDR2 YFSETQ. The length of the CDR3 is 14 residues. The V and J ends lost 0 bases and 5 bases respectively, with 8 bases between them. CDR3 DNA: TGCGCCAGCAGCTTGGACGGATTCAATGAAAAACTGTTTTTT. Translating gives CASSLDGFNEKLFF.

This clonotype was counted between two and nine times. V usage is TRBV15 and J usage is TRBJ2-7; a possible D gene is TRBD1 (6 bases). V was clipped by 1 base and J by 7 bases, with 11 bases between them. This CDR3 has 13 residues. Germline values: CDR1 LNHNV, CDR2 YYDKDF (reference sequence). This chain's CDR3 is CATSRADQGEQYF. The CDR3 DNA reads TGTGCCACCAGCAGAGCCGACCAGGGGGAGCAGTACTTC. The full variable domain, completed using reference TRBV15 and TRBJ2-7, is DAMVIQNPRYQVTQFGKPVTLSCSQTLNHNVMYWYQQKSSQAPKLLFHYYDKDFNNEADTPDNFQSRRPNTSFCFLDIRSPGLGDTAMYLCATSRADQGEQYFGPGTRLTVT.

This clonotype has at least ten counts. The V call is TRBV20-1, the J call TRBJ2-3; D might be TRBD1 (6 bases). Trimming removed 6 bases from V and 4 bases from J, with 17 bases in between. The CDR3 runs to 14 residues. Germline CDR1 and CDR2: DFQATT and SNEGSKA (reference sequence). DNA for the CDR3: TGCAGTGCCAACGTAGGGGGAAGATCAGATACGCAGTATTTT. The encoded protein is CSANVGGRSDTQYF.

Many counts were recorded for this clonotype. This chain connects TRBV20-1 to TRBJ1-2; the D gene is possibly TRBD1 (5 bases). The CDR3 has 13 amino acids. Trimming took 3 bases from V and 6 from J, leaving 14 bases between them. CDR1 and CDR2 from the germline V gene are DFQATT and SNEGSKA (reference sequence). The CDR3 nucleotides are TGCAGTGCTAGCAGCAGGGTGATTGATGGCTACACCTTC. Protein: CSASSRVIDGYTF.

The gene calls are TRBV11-2 and TRBJ2-4; D is possibly TRBD1 (6 bases). CDR1 SGHAT and CDR2 FQNNGV come from the germline V gene. The ends were cut back, 5 bases at V and 6 bases at J, with 14 bases in the middle. The CDR3 has 14 residues. CDR3 region: CASSGTGTLNIQYF. For the CDR3, the DNA is TGTGCCAGCAGCGGGACCGGGACACTAAACATTCAGTACTTC.

This clonotype was counted many times. The chain links TRBV20-1 to TRBJ2-1; no reliable D call. V dropped 5 bases and J dropped 10 bases, with 12 bases sitting between them. Germline assignment: CDR1 DFQATT and CDR2 SNEGSKA (reference sequence). The CDR3 has 11 amino acids. The CDR3 DNA sequence: TGCAGTGCTCGGACGTATGAGGAGCAGTTCTTC. Protein product: CSARTYEEQFF.

This clonotype was counted a few times. The chain recombines TRBV18 with TRBJ1-5; no reliable D call. The CDR3 has 15 residues. Deletions cut 3 bases from V and 2 bases from J, with 11 bases between. Germline CDR1 reads KGHSH; CDR2 reads LQKENI. Here the CDR3 reads CASSPEASGNQPQHF. CDR3 coding DNA: TGTGCCAGCTCACCCGAGGCGTCGGGCAATCAGCCCCAGCATTTT.

A note on this clonotype: This may arise from a read error, as a much more abundant clone is one base away. The chain combines TRBV6-1 with TRBJ1-2, with 7 bases fitting TRBD1. This CDR3 spans 13 amino acids. CDR1 is MNHNS and CDR2 is SASEGT in the germline V gene. CDR3 sequence: CPSSDRQGLGYTF. CDR3 in DNA: TGTCCCAGCAGTGATCGACAGGGCCTTGGCTACACCTTC.

This clonotype was observed at least ten times. Here the CDR3 DNA reads TGTGCCAGCAGCGTCCAGGGGGTGGGATATCAGCCCCAGCATTTT. Protein: CASSVQGVGYQPQHF. The chain combines TRBV12-3 or TRBV12-4 with TRBJ1-5, with 7 bases matching TRBD1. This CDR3 contains 15 residues. With 6 bases clipped from V and 5 bases from J, the junction kept 10 bases outside the gene matches.

At least ten counts were recorded for this clonotype. The chain uses TRBV5-1 and TRBJ2-5; no reliable D call. V lost 0 bases and J lost 2, with 11 bases in between. In germline, CDR1 is SGHRS, CDR2 YFSETQ. The CDR3 sequence is 15 residues long. CDR3 in amino acids: CASSLGQYKQETQYF. As DNA, the CDR3 is TGCGCCAGCAGCTTGGGGCAGTACAAACAAGAGACCCAGTACTTC. Together with reference TRBV5-1 and TRBJ2-5, the CDR3 gives the full variable domain: KAGVTQTPRYLIKTRGQQVTLSCSPISGHRSVSWYQQTPGQGLQFLFEYFSETQRNKGNFPGRFSGRQFSNSRSEMNVSTLELGDSALYLCASSLGQYKQETQYFGPGTRLLVL.

The V call is TRBV9, the J call TRBJ1-2; TRBD1 agrees at 9 bases. The CDR3 totals 16 residues. J lost 4 bases, V lost 5 bases, and 12 bases had no gene match. Germline V gene sequence: CDR1 SGDLS, CDR2 YYNGEE. The CDR3 nucleotides are TGTGCCAGCAGTCTGGGGGGGACAGGGTCGGCCTATGGCTACACCTTC. It is translated as CASSLGGTGSAYGYTF.

The V and J genes are TRBV20-1 and TRBJ2-4; 11 bases agree with TRBD2. V was pared by 3 bases and J by 0 bases, with 7 bases of the junction left unmatched. This CDR3 is built from 17 residues. Germline V gene data show CDR1 as DFQATT and CDR2 as SNEGSKA (reference sequence). The CDR3 reads CSASTSGGTLAKNIQYF. CDR3 DNA: TGCAGTGCTAGTACTAGCGGGGGTACACTAGCCAAAAACATTCAGTACTTC.

Many counts were recorded for this clonotype. The junction does not match germline at one end; this may be a read error. The J gene is TRBJ2-4, the V gene TRBV15; D call uncertain. There are 13 residues in the CDR3. The germline V gene encodes CDR1 LNHNV and CDR2 YYDKDF (reference sequence). CDR3 amino acids: CATSRVLTEIEDF. The CDR3 coding sequence is TGTGCCACCAGCAGAGTATTAACAGAAATAGAGGACTTC.

This clonotype was recorded many times. This chain links TRBV29-1 with TRBJ2-1, with TRBD2 matching over 7 bases. The germline CDR1 and CDR2 sequences are SQVTM and ANQGSEA. The CDR3 loop spans 18 amino acids. J lost 4 bases, V lost 0 bases, and 15 bases had no gene match. Here the CDR3 DNA reads TGCAGCGTTGAAGAGTCACGGTGGCGGGAGAAAATTTACAATGAGCAGTTCTTC. This translates into CSVEESRWREKIYNEQFF.

This clonotype was detected ten times or more. V gene TRBV10-3 combines with J gene TRBJ2-3; 8 bases match TRBD1. CDR1 is ENHRY, CDR2 SYGVKD, per germline. This CDR3 has 18 amino acids. Trimming cost V 8 bases and J 1 base; bases outside gene matches: 17. As DNA, the CDR3 is TGTGCCATCCGACTACGGACAGGGATGAATGACGGCACAGATACGCAGTATTTT. It specifies CAIRLRTGMNDGTDTQYF.

The V call is TRBV3-1, the J call TRBJ2-7; TRBD1 aligns across 8 bases. Losses at the gene ends were 6 bases for V and 5 bases for J; bases not matched to a gene: 12. The germline gives CDR1 LGHDT, CDR2 YNNKEL (reference sequence). This CDR3 contains 15 residues. CDR3 nucleotide sequence: TGTGCCAGCAGTGGAGGGGACAGGTTGGTTAACGAGCAGTACTTC. Its protein product is CASSGGDRLVNEQYF.

The table lists this clonotype with many counts. V and J are TRBV12-3 or TRBV12-4 and TRBJ1-5; 7 bases map to TRBD1. Losses at the gene ends were 2 bases for V and 7 bases for J; bases not matched to a gene: 8. The CDR3 extends over 15 amino acids. The CDR3 protein is CASSLFQGVEQPQHF. DNA of the CDR3: TGTGCCAGCAGTTTATTTCAGGGGGTCGAGCAGCCCCAGCATTTT.